Many counts were recorded for the clone carrying this TCR beta chain. The antigen remains undetermined. Time point defined: patch test 1, 2 weeks after DPC sensitization. Treatment specified: therapeutic diphenylcyclopropenone sensitization with weekly scalp DPC. Every donor had alopecia and was 18 to 70 years old; all were suitable for DPC. This specimen belongs to a study of human T cells and chemical hapten exposure. Points from the study as a whole: Counts of TCRs above 1 in 1000 frequency stayed unchanged with DPC sensitization.

Each cDNA molecule in the library carried unique molecular identifiers. TCRdb re-called the RACE reads through MiXCR, storing one row per CDR3 protein. The table records 300,000 to 350,000 distinct CDR3 sequences, around 7% of them present only once. Between the trimmed V and J ends, which lost 5 bases and 5 bases, there was a span of 16 bases. The CDR3 is 14 amino acids. Looked up from germline, CDR1 is MNHEY and CDR2 is SMNVEV (reference sequence). The chain joins TRBV27 to TRBJ2-7; D is tentatively TRBD1 or TRBD2 (5 bases each). Sequenced material: whole blood, taken in connection with sensitization to the hapten diphenylcyclopropenone (DPC). This clonotype was obtained from a woman aged 18-29 years with alopecia areata. Some clones in this sample may be carry-over from other donors' samples. The CDR3 nucleotides are TGTGCCAGCAGTCCCACCGGGACGTTGGACGAGCAGTACTTC. It encodes CASSPTGTLDEQYF.